This T cell receptor (beta chain) came from a study of T-cell reconstitution after alpha-beta-depleted transplantation in children listed by TCRdb under 2016. Describing the broader study: T-cell immune reconstitution after TCRalphabeta/CD19-depleted allogeneic hematopoietic cell transplantation in children was quantitatively tracked in the study by means of TCR repertoire profiling.

What the treatment or condition label conveys for this sample: allogeneic hematopoietic cell transplantation with graft depleted of TCRalphabeta T cells and CD19 B cells. The transplant recipients were children given TCRalphabeta/CD19-depleted allogeneic hematopoietic cell grafts. What the study reported, not specific to this receptor: Over the following months the frequencies of hyperexpanded clones went down, and after one year T-cell counts and TCRbeta diversity were mostly credited to newly produced T cells. Apparently early alphabetaT-cell count recovery about two months after transplant reportedly relied on only several hundred rapidly expanded clones derived from non-depleted graft cells. In some patients, the high TCRbeta diversity seen at day 60 was put down to recipient T cells and intrathymic progenitors that had survived conditioning.

The library was produced with PCR. Sequenced on an Illumina HiSeq 2500. TCR libraries were prepared with molecular barcoding, using unique molecular identifiers to normalize TCRbeta repertoire quantification. TCRdb reworked the public reads: Q25 trimming with fastp, MiXCR clone assembly, productive beta chains retained. CDR3 protein duplicates are merged, each entry listing the most common genes and DNA. A total of 440,000 or so distinct CDR3 sequences appear in this sample, 43% of them only once. Of the sample, approximately 25% falls within the top ten clones. This clonotype was counted between two and nine times. Its antigen is not yet known. No per-base quality is available; no much larger clone lies one base away. At the junction V is shortened by 4 bases and J by 6 bases, with 16 bases in between. The CDR3 covers 14 residues, taking in both the cysteine and the phenylalanine. Only the CDR3 portion is preserved as DNA: 42 bases, with reading frame beginning at the first base. Via the germline V gene, CDR1 is SGHRS and CDR2 YFSETQ.

The chain is encoded by TRBV5-1 joined to TRBJ1-1; the D gene is possibly TRBD1, with 6 bases matching. The input for sequencing was PBMCs, taken before TCRalphabeta/CD19-depleted stem cell transplant. The receptor was derived from a girl under 10 years old with aplastic anemia, due to receive a stem cell transplant. The CDR3 sequence is CASSPTQGSAEAFF. The DNA is TGCGCCAGCAGCCCGACACAGGGAAGCGCTGAAGCTTTCTTT.